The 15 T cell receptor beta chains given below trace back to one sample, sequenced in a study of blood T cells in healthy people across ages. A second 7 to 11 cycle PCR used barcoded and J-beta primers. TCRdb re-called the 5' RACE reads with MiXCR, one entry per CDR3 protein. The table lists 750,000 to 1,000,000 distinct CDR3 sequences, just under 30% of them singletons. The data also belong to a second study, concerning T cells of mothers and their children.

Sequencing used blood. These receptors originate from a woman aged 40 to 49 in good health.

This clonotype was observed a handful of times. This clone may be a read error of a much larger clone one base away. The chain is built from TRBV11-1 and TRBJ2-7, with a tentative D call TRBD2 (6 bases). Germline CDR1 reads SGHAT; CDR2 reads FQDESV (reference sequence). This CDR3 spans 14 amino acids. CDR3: CAGSRRGSSYEQYF. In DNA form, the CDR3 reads TGTGCCGGCAGCAGACGGGGGAGCTCCTACGAGCAGTACTTC. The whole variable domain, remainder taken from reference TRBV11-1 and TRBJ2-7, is EAEVAQSPRYKITEKSQAVAFWCDPISGHATLYWYRQILGQGPELLVQFQDESVVDDSQLPKDRFSAERLKGVDSTLKIQPAELGDSAMYLCAGSRRGSSYEQYFGPGTRLTVT.

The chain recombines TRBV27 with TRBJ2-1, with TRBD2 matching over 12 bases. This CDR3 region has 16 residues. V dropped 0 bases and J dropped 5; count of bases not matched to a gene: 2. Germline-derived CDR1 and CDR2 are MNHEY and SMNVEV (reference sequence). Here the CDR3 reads CASSLSGLAGNNEQFF. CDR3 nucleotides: TGTGCCAGCAGTTTATCTGGACTAGCGGGGAACAATGAGCAGTTCTTC.

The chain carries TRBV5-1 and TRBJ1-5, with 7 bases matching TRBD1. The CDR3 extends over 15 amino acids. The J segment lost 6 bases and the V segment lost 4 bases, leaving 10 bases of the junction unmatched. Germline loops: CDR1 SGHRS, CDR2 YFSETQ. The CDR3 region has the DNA TGCGCCAGCAGCGAGGGGGCTCAAGCAGGTCAGCCCCAGCATTTT. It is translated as CASSEGAQAGQPQHF.

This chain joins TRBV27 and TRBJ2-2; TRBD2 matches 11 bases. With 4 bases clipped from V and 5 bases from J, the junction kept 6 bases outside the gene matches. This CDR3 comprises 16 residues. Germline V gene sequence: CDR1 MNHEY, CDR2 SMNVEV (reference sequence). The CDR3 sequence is CASSSSGGLGTGELFF. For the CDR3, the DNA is TGTGCCAGCAGTTCTAGCGGGGGGCTTGGGACCGGGGAGCTGTTTTTT.

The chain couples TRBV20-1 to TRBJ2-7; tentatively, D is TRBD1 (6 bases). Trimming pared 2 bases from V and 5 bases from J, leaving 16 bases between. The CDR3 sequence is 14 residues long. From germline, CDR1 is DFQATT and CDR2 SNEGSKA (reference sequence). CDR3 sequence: CSARTGQICDEQYF. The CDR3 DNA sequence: TGCAGTGCTAGAACCGGACAGATTTGCGACGAGCAGTACTTC.

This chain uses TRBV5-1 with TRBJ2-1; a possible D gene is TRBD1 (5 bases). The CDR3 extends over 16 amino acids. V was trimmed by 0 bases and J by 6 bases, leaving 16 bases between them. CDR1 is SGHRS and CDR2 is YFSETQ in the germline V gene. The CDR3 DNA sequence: TGCGCCAGCAGCTTGGAGGTGGGGCAGGTCGGCAATGAGCAGTTCTTC. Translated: CASSLEVGQVGNEQFF.

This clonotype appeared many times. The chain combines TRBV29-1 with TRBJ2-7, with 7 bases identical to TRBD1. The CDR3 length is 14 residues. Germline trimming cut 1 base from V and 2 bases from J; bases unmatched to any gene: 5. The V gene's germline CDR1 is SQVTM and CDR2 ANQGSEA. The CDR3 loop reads CSVEGAGTAYEQYF. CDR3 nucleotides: TGCAGCGTTGAAGGGGCCGGGACAGCCTACGAGCAGTACTTC.

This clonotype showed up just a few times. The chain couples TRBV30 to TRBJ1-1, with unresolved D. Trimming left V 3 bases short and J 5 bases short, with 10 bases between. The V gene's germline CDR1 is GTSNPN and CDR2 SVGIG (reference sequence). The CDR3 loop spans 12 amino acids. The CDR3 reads CAWSRGWTEAFF. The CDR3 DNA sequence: TGTGCCTGGAGCCGAGGGTGGACTGAAGCTTTCTTT.

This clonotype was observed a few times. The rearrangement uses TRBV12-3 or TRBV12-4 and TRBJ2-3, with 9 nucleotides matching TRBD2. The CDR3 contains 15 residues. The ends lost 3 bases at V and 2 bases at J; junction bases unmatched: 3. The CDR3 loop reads CASSFSSGVTDTQYF. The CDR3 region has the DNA TGTGCCAGCAGTTTTTCTAGCGGGGTCACAGATACGCAGTATTTT.

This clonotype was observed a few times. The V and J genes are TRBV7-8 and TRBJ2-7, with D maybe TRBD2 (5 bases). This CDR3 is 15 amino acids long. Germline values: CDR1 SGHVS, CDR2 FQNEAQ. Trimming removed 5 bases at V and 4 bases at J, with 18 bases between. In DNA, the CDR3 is TGTGCCAGCAGCGCCAACATGGGCGCGGGTTACGAGCAGTACTTC. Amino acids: CASSANMGAGYEQYF. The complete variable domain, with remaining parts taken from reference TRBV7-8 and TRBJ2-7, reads GAGVSQSPRYKVAKRGQDVALRCDPISGHVSLFWYQQALGQGPEFLTYFQNEAQLDKSGLPSDRFFAERPEGSVSTLKIQRTQQEDSAVYLCASSANMGAGYEQYFGPGTRLTVT.

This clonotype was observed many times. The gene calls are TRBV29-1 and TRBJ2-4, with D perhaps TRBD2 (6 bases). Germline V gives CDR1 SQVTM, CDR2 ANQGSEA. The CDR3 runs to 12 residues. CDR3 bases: TGCGGGGGGTTGGCAGGCGGTGGCATTCAGTACTTC. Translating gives CGGLAGGGIQYF.

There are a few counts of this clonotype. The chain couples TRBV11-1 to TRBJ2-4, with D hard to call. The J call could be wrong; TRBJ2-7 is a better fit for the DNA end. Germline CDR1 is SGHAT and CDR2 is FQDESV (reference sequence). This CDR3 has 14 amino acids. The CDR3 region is CASSFGSPAYEQYF. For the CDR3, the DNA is TGTGCCAGCAGCTTCGGCAGCCCAGCCTACGAGCAGTACTTC.

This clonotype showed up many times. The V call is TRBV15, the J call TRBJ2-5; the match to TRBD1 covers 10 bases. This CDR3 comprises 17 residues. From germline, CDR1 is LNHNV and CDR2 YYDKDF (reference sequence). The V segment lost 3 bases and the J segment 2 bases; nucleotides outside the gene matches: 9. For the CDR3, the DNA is TGTGCCACCAGCAGGCCCGGGACAGGGGAGATTCAAGAGACCCAGTACTTC. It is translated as CATSRPGTGEIQETQYF.

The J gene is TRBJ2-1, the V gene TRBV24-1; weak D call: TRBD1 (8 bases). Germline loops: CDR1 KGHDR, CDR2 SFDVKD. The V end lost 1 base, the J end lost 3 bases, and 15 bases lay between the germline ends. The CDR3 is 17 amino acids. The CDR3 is CATSDLRHRGGYNEQFF. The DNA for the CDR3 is TGTGCCACCAGTGATTTACGACACAGGGGGGGCTACAATGAGCAGTTCTTC.

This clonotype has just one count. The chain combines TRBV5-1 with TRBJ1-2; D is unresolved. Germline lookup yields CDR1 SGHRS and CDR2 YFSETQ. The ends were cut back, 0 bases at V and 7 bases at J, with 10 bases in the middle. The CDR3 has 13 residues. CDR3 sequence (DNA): TGCGCCAGCAGCTTGGCCACTGGGTTTGGCTACACCTTC. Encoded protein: CASSLATGFGYTF.